The 17 T cell receptor beta chains reported below all come from one sample, sequenced in a study of blood T cell repertoires in COVID-19. Produced via immunoSEQ multiplex PCR; TCRdb's table is partial and in-frame only. In the table there are over 150,000 clones, 86% of which are singletons. Sequenced: peripheral blood. The receptors come from a man in his 70s with active or convalescent COVID-19.

The gene calls are TRBV19 and TRBJ2-1; tentative D call: TRBD2 (5 bases). The CDR3 loop spans 15 amino acids. V dropped 5 bases and J dropped 0 bases, with 11 bases sitting between them. Germline-derived CDR1 and CDR2 are LNHDA and SQIVND (reference sequence). DNA for the CDR3: TGTGCCAGTAGTCCCCGAGGGCTCTCCTACAATGAGCAGTTCTTC. It yields the protein CASSPRGLSYNEQFF.

The rearrangement uses TRBV10-1 and TRBJ2-5; possibly TRBD1 for D (6 bases). CDR3 length: 12 residues. The germline V gene has CDR1 WNHNN and CDR2 SYGVQD (reference sequence). CDR3 in amino acids: CYSAGEGETQYF. CDR3 DNA sequence: TGCTACTCGGCAGGGGAAGGAGAGACCCAGTACTTC.

This clone was observed a handful of times. CDR3 sequence reads: CASSPGTSGGKNIQYF. In DNA, the CDR3 is TGTGCCAGTAGTCCCGGGACTAGCGGGGGTAAAAACATTCAGTACTTC. The J gene is TRBJ2-4, the V gene TRBV19; 14 bases line up with TRBD2. Germline CDR1 reads LNHDA; CDR2 reads SQIVND (reference sequence). There are 16 residues in the CDR3. The junction had 4 bases not matched to a gene; V was cut back by 5 bases and J by 4 bases.

V usage is TRBV15 and J usage is TRBJ2-7; possibly TRBD2 for D (5 bases). This CDR3 region has 14 residues. V was cut by 4 bases and J by 4 bases, with 14 bases left in between. The germline V gene encodes CDR1 LNHNV and CDR2 YYDKDF (reference sequence). Written as DNA, the CDR3 is TGTGCCACCAGCATGGTACCGGAGGCGTACGAGCAGTACTTC. Translation: CATSMVPEAYEQYF.

The chain couples TRBV9 to TRBJ2-1; TRBD2 matches 15 bases. Trimming took 0 bases from V and 9 from J; bases not matched to a gene: 7. Germline CDR1 reads SGDLS; CDR2 reads YYNGEE. The CDR3 totals 17 residues. CDR3 nucleotide sequence: TGTGCCAGCAGCGTAGCCCTGGGGACTAGCGGGAGGAGTGAGCAGTTCTTC. Amino acids: CASSVALGTSGRSEQFF.

This sequence joins TRBV19 and TRBJ1-2, with unresolved D. The CDR3 runs to 15 residues. The germline gives CDR1 LNHDA, CDR2 SQIVND (reference sequence). V lost 3 bases and J lost 3, with 14 bases in between. The CDR3 region is CASSISQETYYGYTF. In nucleotides, the CDR3 is TGTGCCAGTAGTATTAGTCAGGAAACCTACTATGGCTACACCTTC.

The V and J genes are TRBV27 and TRBJ2-6; a possible D gene is TRBD1 (6 bases). The germline gives CDR1 MNHEY, CDR2 SMNVEV (reference sequence). V was cut by 2 bases and J by 1 base, with 12 bases left in between. The CDR3 runs to 17 residues. The CDR3 spells CASSLVARGSGANVLTF. CDR3 in DNA: TGTGCCAGCAGTTTAGTAGCCAGGGGATCTGGGGCCAACGTCCTGACTTTC.

V gene TRBV18 combines with J gene TRBJ2-3; TRBD2 matches at 7 bases. This CDR3 is 14 amino acids long. V lost 8 bases to trimming and J lost 2 bases; unmatched junction nucleotides: 7. Germline V lookup: CDR1 KGHSH, CDR2 LQKENI. CDR3 sequence (DNA): TGTGCCAGCGTCGGGACTATACCCACAGATACGCAGTATTTT. The encoded protein is CASVGTIPTDTQYF.

J is TRBJ1-3 and V is TRBV18, with unresolved D. V was pared by 1 base and J by 1 base, with 5 bases between. This CDR3 has 14 residues. Germline CDR1 KGHSH, CDR2 LQKENI. The CDR3 sequence: CASSPRDSGNTIYF. The CDR3, as DNA: TGTGCCAGCTCACCACGCGATTCTGGAAACACCATATATTTT. The whole variable domain, remainder taken from reference TRBV18 and TRBJ1-3, is NAGVMQNPRHLVRRRGQEARLRCSPMKGHSHVYWYRQLPEEGLKFMVYLQKENIIDESGMPKERFSAEFPKEGPSILRIQQVVRGDSAAYFCASSPRDSGNTIYFGEGSWLTVV.

The chain combines TRBV7-2 with TRBJ2-7; 12 bases align to TRBD2. The CDR3 loop spans 15 amino acids. V gave up 5 bases and J gave up 2 bases; unmatched junction bases: 4. The germline CDR1 and CDR2 sequences are SGHTA and FQGNSA. The CDR3 loop reads CASSLRTSGAYEQYF. The CDR3 DNA reads as TGTGCCAGCAGCCTCAGGACTAGCGGGGCCTACGAGCAGTACTTC. The entire variable domain, with the rest obtained from reference TRBV7-2 and TRBJ2-7, is as follows: GAGVSQSPSNKVTEKGKDVELRCDPISGHTALYWYRQSLGQGLEFLIYFQGNSAPDKSGLPSDRFSAERTGGSVSTLTIQRTQQEDSAVYLCASSLRTSGAYEQYFGPGTRLTVT.

The chain's CDR3 is CASSFGGSSPSGRANEQFF. CDR3 in DNA: TGTGCCAGCAGCTTCGGTGGGTCGTCCCCTAGCGGGAGGGCCAATGAGCAGTTCTTC. This chain joins TRBV5-4 and TRBJ2-1, with 12 bases identical to TRBD2. Germline V CDR1 and CDR2: SGHNT, YYREEE (reference sequence). This CDR3 has 19 residues. V dropped 2 bases and J dropped 6; count of bases not matched to a gene: 15.

CDR3 sequence: CASSLQAGPYSPLHF. DNA of the CDR3: TGTGCCAGCAGCTTACAGGCGGGTCCGTATTCACCCCTCCACTTT. The chain uses TRBV11-2 and TRBJ1-6; D call uncertain. Germline CDR1 and CDR2: SGHAT and FQNNGV. The CDR3 is 15 residues long. Trimming left V 2 bases short and J 8 bases short, with 13 bases between. Together with reference TRBV11-2 and TRBJ1-6, the CDR3 gives the full variable domain: EAGVAQSPRYKIIEKRQSVAFWCNPISGHATLYWYQQILGQGPKLLIQFQNNGVVDDSQLPKDRFSAERLKGVDSTLKIQPAKLEDSAVYLCASSLQAGPYSPLHFGNGTRLTVT.

The chain links TRBV5-1 to TRBJ1-1; no clear D gene. The V end was cut by 0 bases, the J end by 1 base, with 10 bases between. Germline V gene data show CDR1 as SGHRS and CDR2 as YFSETQ. The CDR3 is 15 residues long. DNA for the CDR3: TGCGCCAGCAGCTTGGGTGTGTCCGGGAACACTGAAGCTTTCTTT. Translated, it gives CASSLGVSGNTEAFF.

The J gene is TRBJ1-5, the V gene TRBV28; 8 bases agree with TRBD1. The CDR3 spans 16 residues. Germline CDR1 and CDR2: MDHEN and SYDVKM. Trimming took 1 base from V and 4 from J; bases not matched to a gene: 6. The CDR3 DNA follows: TGTGCCAGCAGTTTATTAGGACAGGGAAGGAATCAGCCCCAGCATTTT. This gives the protein CASSLLGQGRNQPQHF.

This clone was seen just once. The CDR3 DNA is TGTGCCAGTAGTTACGGGACAGGCACCTACGAGCAGTACTTC. Translated, it gives CASSYGTGTYEQYF. The V gene is TRBV19, the J gene TRBJ2-7; 8 bases map to TRBD1. With V trimmed by 5 bases and J by 2 bases, 5 bases remained unmatched. CDR3 size: 14 residues. The germline V gene encodes CDR1 LNHDA and CDR2 SQIVND (reference sequence).

The CDR3 protein is CASSGTSVESYGYTF. DNA for the CDR3: TGTGCCAGCAGTGGAACCTCCGTGGAGTCCTATGGCTACACCTTC. The chain couples TRBV2 to TRBJ1-2; no firm D call. Germline-derived CDR1 and CDR2 are SNHLY and FYNNEI. This CDR3 spans 15 amino acids. Deletions cut 4 bases from V and 4 bases from J, with 16 bases between.

This clone was seen more than once but under ten times. This chain joins TRBV7-2 and TRBJ1-2, with 8 bases aligning to TRBD1. The CDR3 is made up of 13 amino acids. With 5 bases clipped from V and 9 bases from J, the junction kept 8 bases outside the gene matches. Germline CDR1 is SGHTA and CDR2 is FQGNSA. The CDR3 region has the DNA TGTGCCAGCAGCCCGGGACAGGAGTCCCGCTACACCTTC. Amino acids: CASSPGQESRYTF.